This T cell receptor beta chain stems from a study of T-cell reconstitution after alpha-beta-depleted transplantation in children. CDR1 is SNHLY, CDR2 FYNNEI, per germline. This CDR3 has 13 residues. Trimming stripped 6 bases from V and 5 bases from J, with 11 bases between. Construction of the TCRbeta library involved unique molecular identifiers. TCRdb re-called the PCR reads through MiXCR, storing one row per CDR3 protein. The table records some 450,000 distinct CDR3 sequences, about 45% of them present only once. The sequence was collected from a girl aged 2-10 years with aplastic anemia, due to receive a stem cell transplant. The chain joins TRBV2 to TRBJ1-5; tentatively, D is TRBD1 (5 bases). The sample consisted of PBMCs, taken before TCRalphabeta/CD19-depleted stem cell transplant. The CDR3 loop reads CASRSGGHQPQHF. As DNA, the CDR3 is TGTGCCAGCAGGAGTGGGGGTCATCAGCCCCAGCATTTT.